The next 29 T cell receptor beta chains were all read from a single sample in a study of follicular helper T cells after annual influenza vaccination. The sample's time point: 2015-2016 season, pre-vaccination. Clones were sequenced by immunoSEQ multiplex PCR, and TCRdb holds only the in-frame ones, with some missing. In the table there are 2,000 to 2,500 clones, roughly four fifths of which are singletons. Sequenced material: CXCR5+ CD38- circulating T follicular helper cells from blood, taken on the day of influenza vaccination. Subset described: circulating Tfh, non-naive CD4+CXCR5+PD-1+ (ICOS+CD38+ or ICOS-CD38-). Every receptor here comes from an adult who received the influenza vaccine.

CDR3 coding DNA: TGTGCCAGCAGTTATCAGGCCCTAGCGGGGTACGAGCAGTACTTC. Residues: CASSYQALAGYEQYF. The rearrangement links TRBV6-5 to TRBJ2-7; 9 bases are a match to TRBD2. This CDR3 is built from 15 residues. V lost 3 bases to trimming and J lost 4 bases; unmatched junction nucleotides: 7. Germline lookup yields CDR1 MNHEY and CDR2 SVGAGI.

The V gene is TRBV5-4, the J gene TRBJ2-3, with D perhaps given as TRBD1 or TRBD2 (5 bases each). V lost 0 bases and J 9 bases, leaving 14 bases between the germline ends. Germline values: CDR1 SGHNT, CDR2 YYREEE (reference sequence). This CDR3 spans 14 amino acids. The CDR3 coding sequence is TGTGCCAGCAGCTTGGGCGAGGGTAGGGGAACGCAGTATTTT. This codes for CASSLGEGRGTQYF.

The chain recombines TRBV6-1 with TRBJ1-2; D is unresolved. Trimming took off 6 bases at V and 4 bases at J, with 9 bases between the two ends. The CDR3 spans 12 residues. CDR1 is MNHNS and CDR2 is SASEGT in the germline V gene. In DNA form, the CDR3 reads TGTGCCAGCAGCCGGCAGGCCTATGGCTACACCTTC. This translates into CASSRQAYGYTF.

This clone was seen only once. The V gene is TRBV7-2, the J gene TRBJ2-1; possible D gene TRBD2, 5 bases. Germline V gene lookup returns CDR1 SGHTA and CDR2 FQGNSA. Trimming took 1 base from V and 8 from J, leaving 15 bases between them. The CDR3 contains 15 residues. The CDR3 DNA reads as TGTGCCAGCAGCTTAGGAGGGCGTTTCGTGGATGAGCAGTTCTTC. Residues: CASSLGGRFVDEQFF.

This clone appeared once. The chain is built from TRBV7-3 and TRBJ2-5; 13 bases agree with TRBD2. Looked up from germline, CDR1 is SGHTA and CDR2 is FQGTGA. The V segment lost 5 bases and the J segment 5 bases; nucleotides outside the gene matches: 5. The CDR3 covers 15 residues. CDR3 residues: CASSLGLAGVETQYF. The CDR3 coding sequence is TGTGCCAGCAGCCTTGGACTAGCGGGGGTCGAGACCCAGTACTTC.

The genes are TRBV19 and TRBJ1-4, with D perhaps matching TRBD1 (5 bases). From germline, CDR1 is LNHDA and CDR2 SQIVND (reference sequence). This CDR3 spans 18 amino acids. Trimming removed 10 bases at V and 8 bases at J, with 32 bases between. The CDR3 sequence is CATSPGTGTEIPGEKLFF. The CDR3 region has the DNA TGTGCCACCTCACCAGGGACCGGGACCGAAATCCCCGGAGAAAAACTGTTTTTT.

CDR3 DNA sequence: TGTGCCAGCAGTTTGTCGGCTGGGGGCTACACCTTC. This sequence encodes CASSLSAGGYTF. V usage is TRBV28 and J usage is TRBJ1-2; D is uncertain. The CDR3 consists of 12 residues. Trimming cost V 3 bases and J 8 bases, with 10 bases left between them. From germline, CDR1 is MDHEN and CDR2 SYDVKM.

J is TRBJ2-5 and V is TRBV15, with D perhaps matching TRBD1 (6 bases). Germline loops: CDR1 LNHNV, CDR2 YYDKDF (reference sequence). Between the trimmed V and J ends, which lost 0 bases and 4 bases, there was a span of 15 bases. CDR3 length: 16 residues. Here the CDR3 reads CATSRDNRALIETQYF. For the CDR3, the DNA is TGTGCCACCAGCAGAGATAACAGGGCCTTAATAGAGACCCAGTACTTC.

The rearrangement links TRBV5-1 to TRBJ2-5, with unresolved D. V gave up 4 bases and J gave up 0 bases, with 4 bases separating them. This CDR3 comprises 12 residues. Germline V gene lookup returns CDR1 SGHRS and CDR2 YFSETQ. The CDR3, as DNA: TGCGCCAGCAGCCCTAACCAAGAGACCCAGTACTTC. This gives the protein CASSPNQETQYF. Complete variable domain (other parts from reference TRBV5-1 and TRBJ2-5): KAGVTQTPRYLIKTRGQQVTLSCSPISGHRSVSWYQQTPGQGLQFLFEYFSETQRNKGNFPGRFSGRQFSNSRSEMNVSTLELGDSALYLCASSPNQETQYFGPGTRLLVL.

Turning to this clone: Other nucleotide sequences in the sample specify the same CDR3. V is TRBV7-2 and J is TRBJ2-7; TRBD2 might be the D (5 bases). Germline loops: CDR1 SGHTA, CDR2 FQGNSA. The CDR3 sequence is 15 residues long. With 0 bases removed from V and 10 bases from J, the gap between germline ends came to 19 bases. The CDR3 nucleotides read TGTGCCAGCAGCTTAGCGCAAAGCGGAGGAATCCACCAGTACTTC. Its translation is CASSLAQSGGIHQYF.

This clone has just a few counts. The chain employs TRBV5-1 and TRBJ2-2; 8 bases agree with TRBD1. CDR1 is SGHRS and CDR2 is YFSETQ in the germline V gene. The CDR3 spans 14 residues. Unmatched junction bases numbered 0, after V lost 0 bases and J lost 5 bases. The CDR3 loop is CASSLGDRTGELFF. For the CDR3, the DNA is TGCGCCAGCAGCTTGGGGGACAGGACCGGGGAGCTGTTTTTT.

The DNA of the CDR3 is TGCGCCAGCAGCCAAGAAACGGGGGGGGCTCGGGCCGAGCAGTTCTTC. Translation: CASSQETGGARAEQFF. The chain links TRBV4-1 to TRBJ2-1; TRBD2 matches at 8 bases. This CDR3 spans 16 amino acids. V shed 0 bases and J 10 bases; nucleotides not matched to a gene: 11. Germline assignment: CDR1 MGHRA and CDR2 YSYEKL.

The chain joins TRBV7-6 to TRBJ2-1; D tentatively reads TRBD1 or TRBD2 (5 bases each). Germline CDR1 is SGHVS and CDR2 is FNYEAQ. The CDR3 runs to 14 residues. V shed 5 bases and J shed 10 bases, with 18 bases lying between them. The CDR3 loop is CASSPATGPYEQFF. In DNA, the CDR3 is TGTGCCAGCAGCCCGGCGACGGGGCCCTACGAGCAGTTCTTC.

This clone has more than one count but fewer than ten. This rearrangement joins TRBV7-2 to TRBJ2-7; D possibly corresponds to TRBD1 (5 bases). Germline V gives CDR1 SGHTA, CDR2 FQGNSA. This CDR3 comprises 14 residues. V was pared by 4 bases and J by 3 bases, with 13 bases between. The CDR3 loop reads CASSYTQGFYEQYF. DNA for the CDR3: TGTGCCAGCAGCTATACCCAGGGTTTCTACGAGCAGTACTTC.

The chain employs TRBV29-1 and TRBJ2-3; 7 nucleotides agree with TRBD1. The J segment lost 5 bases and the V segment lost 6 bases, leaving 26 bases of the junction unmatched. The CDR3 length is 19 residues. Germline CDR1 reads SQVTM; CDR2 reads ANQGSEA. The CDR3 here is CSVERAPRRGPGYRDTQYF. CDR3 nucleotide sequence: TGCAGCGTCGAAAGGGCCCCGCGTAGGGGGCCGGGGTACCGAGATACGCAGTATTTT.

V and J are TRBV28 and TRBJ1-4; 9 bases fit TRBD1. CDR3 length: 14 residues. The ends lost 6 bases at V and 5 bases at J; junction bases unmatched: 4. Germline lookup yields CDR1 MDHEN and CDR2 SYDVKM. DNA of the CDR3: TGTGCCAGCAGCCTCGGACAGGGGAATGAAAAACTGTTTTTT. This codes for CASSLGQGNEKLFF.

This clone was detected only once. The rearrangement links TRBV28 to TRBJ2-3; D tentatively reads TRBD1 or TRBD2 (5 bases each). The germline V and J ends were trimmed by 4 bases and 1 base, with 12 bases remaining between them. This CDR3 is built from 15 residues. Germline loops: CDR1 MDHEN, CDR2 SYDVKM. CDR3 bases: TGTGCCAGCAGTTGGGGCGGGCAGGGCACAGATACGCAGTATTTT. It is translated as CASSWGGQGTDTQYF.

The chain joins TRBV5-1 to TRBJ1-1; TRBD1 might be the D (6 bases). Trimming removed 2 bases from V and 4 bases from J, with 12 bases in between. CDR3 length equals 14 residues. Germline loops: CDR1 SGHRS, CDR2 YFSETQ. The CDR3 DNA sequence: TGCGCCAGCAGCTTTGGCGGCAGGGGCACTGAAGCTTTCTTT. Translation gives CASSFGGRGTEAFF.

The table lists this clone with a few counts. The CDR3 DNA sequence: TGTGCCAGCAGTCTTAATGGCATTCAGTACTTC. It yields the protein CASSLNGIQYF. This sequence joins TRBV5-4 and TRBJ2-4; D is uncertain. Germline CDR1 SGHNT, CDR2 YYREEE (reference sequence). Trimming stripped 5 bases from V and 9 bases from J, with 9 bases between. This CDR3 has 11 amino acids.

The V and J genes are TRBV30 and TRBJ1-1; D uncertain. Germline V CDR1 and CDR2: GTSNPN, SVGIG (reference sequence). The CDR3 runs 14 residues. Between the trimmed V and J ends, which lost 0 bases and 1 base, there was a span of 9 bases. As DNA, the CDR3 is TGTGCCTGGAGTGTTATCGGGTCGAACACTGAAGCTTTCTTT. Encoded protein: CAWSVIGSNTEAFF.

The V and J genes are TRBV5-4 and TRBJ2-4; D is unresolved. This CDR3 is 12 amino acids long. Germline lookup yields CDR1 SGHNT and CDR2 YYREEE (reference sequence). Trimming removed 4 bases from V and 5 bases from J, with 7 bases in between. In DNA, the CDR3 is TGTGCCAGCAGCGGGCGCGAAAACATTCAGTACTTC. Translating it yields CASSGRENIQYF.

The genes are TRBV2 and TRBJ1-1; D call uncertain. Looked up from germline, CDR1 is SNHLY and CDR2 is FYNNEI. The V end was cut by 7 bases, the J end by 3 bases, with 12 bases between. The CDR3 covers 13 residues. The CDR3 here is CASKALGDTEAFF. CDR3 DNA sequence: TGTGCCAGCAAGGCCCTCGGTGACACTGAAGCTTTCTTT.

Here the CDR3 DNA reads TGTGCCAGCAGTTTTGGGACACAGCCCCAGCATTTT. Protein sequence: CASSFGTQPQHF. The chain employs TRBV6-6 and TRBJ1-5; TRBD1 might be the D (6 bases). The CDR3 has 12 amino acids. CDR1 is MNHNY and CDR2 is SVGAGI in the germline V gene (reference sequence). Between the trimmed V and J ends, which lost 4 bases and 7 bases, there was a span of 8 bases.

The chain joins TRBV6-1 to TRBJ1-1; D gene uncertain. The CDR3 loop spans 13 amino acids. Trimming took off 4 bases at V and 1 base at J, with 7 bases between the two ends. Germline CDR1 is MNHNS and CDR2 is SASEGT. The CDR3 DNA sequence: TGTGCCAGCAGTGCTAAACCGAACACTGAAGCTTTCTTT. Encoded protein: CASSAKPNTEAFF.

The chain combines TRBV6-6 with TRBJ2-3; 12 positions match TRBD1. CDR1 MNHNY and CDR2 SVGAGI come from the germline V gene (reference sequence). This CDR3 region has 16 residues. V lost 5 bases to trimming and J lost 1 base; unmatched junction nucleotides: 4. The CDR3 sequence is CASSAGQGAGTDTQYF. As DNA, the CDR3 is TGTGCCAGCAGTGCGGGACAGGGGGCTGGCACAGATACGCAGTATTTT.

The chain couples TRBV4-2 to TRBJ2-3; D possibly corresponds to TRBD1 (6 bases). Looked up from germline, CDR1 is LGHNA and CDR2 is YNFKEQ. V was shortened by 3 bases and J by 5 bases, with 15 bases between the two germline ends. The CDR3 is 15 residues long. The CDR3 DNA follows: TGTGCCAGCAGCCAGCCGGGACAAGGGCGAGATACGCAGTATTTT. Translated: CASSQPGQGRDTQYF.

The V and J genes are TRBV6-6 and TRBJ2-1; 12 bases map to TRBD2. Germline CDR1 is MNHNY and CDR2 is SVGAGI (reference sequence). The V and J ends lost 0 bases and 5 bases, in that order; junction bases with no gene match: 2. The CDR3 loop spans 16 amino acids. The DNA for the CDR3 is TGTGCCAGCAGTTACTCACTAGCGGGGGGTGACAATGAGCAGTTCTTC. Its protein product is CASSYSLAGGDNEQFF.

The genes are TRBV5-1 and TRBJ2-7; D perhaps matches TRBD2 (5 bases). CDR1 and CDR2 (germline): SGHRS, YFSETQ. Trimming cost V 4 bases and J 2 bases, with 7 bases left between them. The CDR3 has 12 residues. Written as DNA, the CDR3 is TGCGCCAGCAGCCCCGGGGCCTACGAGCAGTACTTC. The encoded protein is CASSPGAYEQYF.

J is TRBJ1-5 and V is TRBV29-1; 7 bases agree with TRBD1. V lost 6 bases to trimming and J lost 3 bases; unmatched junction nucleotides: 8. Per germline, CDR1 SQVTM and CDR2 ANQGSEA. The CDR3 consists of 14 residues. The CDR3 DNA is TGCAGCGTCGCCGGGACAGACATCAATCAGCCCCAGCATTTT. Translating gives CSVAGTDINQPQHF.